This entry concerns a single T cell receptor (beta chain). Clones were sequenced by immunoSEQ multiplex PCR, and TCRdb holds only the in-frame ones, with some missing. The table records about 14,000 clones, roughly four fifths of them present only once. These data belong to a study of follicular helper T cells after annual influenza vaccination. Time point noted: 2014-2015 season, pre-vaccination. The CDR3 totals 15 residues. Looked up from germline, CDR1 is MDHEN and CDR2 is SYDVKM. V gave up 6 bases and J gave up 12 bases; unmatched junction bases: 19. This chain connects TRBV28 to TRBJ1-2; 7 nucleotides line up with TRBD1. The sample was CXCR5- memory CD4+ T cells sorted from blood, taken on the day of influenza vaccination. This TCR was recovered from an adult who received the influenza vaccine. CDR3 sequence (DNA): TGTGCCAGCAGGCCCAGGGGGAGCCCTGACCCCTTCGACACCTTC. Translation gives CASRPRGSPDPFDTF.